These 17 T cell receptor beta chains came from one sample sequenced in a study of T cells in localized non-small cell lung cancer. The table came from immunoSEQ multiplex PCR; TCRdb's copy has only in-frame clones and leaves some out. Of some 52,000 clones detected, 70% to 90% appear once; the ten largest clones hold approximately 20%. The sequencing used peripheral blood, collected before any cancer treatment. The receptors were sampled from a male donor aged 60 or over with stage III squamous cell lung carcinoma.

This chain joins TRBV30 and TRBJ2-3; D might be TRBD1 (5 bases). V was pared by 0 bases and J by 1 base, with 8 bases between. The CDR3 has 14 amino acids. The V gene's germline CDR1 is GTSNPN and CDR2 SVGIG (reference sequence). The CDR3 DNA sequence: TGTGCCTGGAGTGTCGGCAGGGGCACAGATACGCAGTATTTT. Encoded protein: CAWSVGRGTDTQYF.

The V call is TRBV6-5, the J call TRBJ1-5; no definite D call. This CDR3 region has 14 residues. V lost 6 bases, J lost 7 bases, and 16 bases lay in between. CDR1 and CDR2 from the germline V gene are MNHEY and SVGAGI. CDR3 region: CASRRAGGGQPQHF. CDR3 sequence (DNA): TGTGCCAGCAGACGAGCGGGAGGCGGACAGCCCCAGCATTTT.

This chain joins TRBV2 and TRBJ2-5; 10 bases agree with TRBD2. The V segment lost 6 bases and the J segment 1 base; nucleotides outside the gene matches: 8. Germline-derived CDR1 and CDR2 are SNHLY and FYNNEI. The CDR3 totals 16 residues. CDR3 sequence: CASRTPSGSIQETQYF. DNA of the CDR3: TGTGCCAGCAGGACCCCTAGCGGGAGTATCCAAGAGACCCAGTACTTC.

The V call is TRBV7-9, the J call TRBJ1-1; D is uncertain. V was clipped by 5 bases and J by 3 bases, with 13 bases between them. CDR1 is SEHNR and CDR2 is FQNEAQ in the germline V gene (reference sequence). The CDR3 consists of 14 residues. CDR3 amino acids: CASSLQVGDTEAFF. CDR3 coding DNA: TGTGCCAGCAGCCTTCAGGTTGGGGACACTGAAGCTTTCTTT.

The chain has TRBV28 and TRBJ1-2; 7 bases map to TRBD1. CDR3 length: 14 residues. Germline V lookup: CDR1 MDHEN, CDR2 SYDVKM. The trim removed 7 bases at V and 4 bases at J, leaving 9 bases unmatched. CDR3: CASTGGPRLYGYTF. CDR3 bases: TGTGCCAGCACAGGGGGACCTCGCCTCTATGGCTACACCTTC.

This chain uses TRBV7-9 with TRBJ2-7, with TRBD1 matching over 9 bases. The CDR3 runs to 17 residues. The junction had 16 bases not matched to a gene; V was cut back by 5 bases and J by 5 bases. The germline V gene encodes CDR1 SEHNR and CDR2 FQNEAQ (reference sequence). CDR3 nucleotide sequence: TGTGCCAGCAGCCGACCCCCGGGACAGGGTTTTTCCCACGAGCAGTACTTC. Its protein is CASSRPPGQGFSHEQYF.

This chain uses TRBV7-3 with TRBJ1-2; D ambiguous. This CDR3 contains 14 residues. Looked up from germline, CDR1 is SGHTA and CDR2 is FQGTGA. With 2 bases removed from V and 6 bases from J, the gap between germline ends came to 13 bases. CDR3 amino acids: CASSLQAGADGYTF. The CDR3 coding sequence is TGTGCCAGCAGCTTACAGGCAGGAGCTGATGGCTACACCTTC.

This chain uses TRBV19 with TRBJ1-2; 7 bases are shared with TRBD1. In germline, CDR1 is LNHDA, CDR2 SQIVND (reference sequence). V was clipped by 6 bases and J by 2 bases; unmatched bases: 12. The CDR3 runs to 16 residues. The CDR3 protein is CASSRRPTGPNYGYTF. The CDR3 DNA reads TGTGCCAGTAGCAGACGACCGACAGGGCCCAACTATGGCTACACCTTC.

As for this clone: Other DNA variants within this sample encode the same CDR3. This chain uses TRBV6-6 with TRBJ1-1; a possible D gene is TRBD1 (5 bases). This CDR3 contains 13 residues. The germline V and J ends were trimmed by 0 bases and 5 bases, with 7 bases remaining between them. From germline, CDR1 is MNHNY and CDR2 SVGAGI (reference sequence). As DNA, the CDR3 is TGTGCCAGCAGTTACTCGCAGGGTACTGAAGCTTTCTTT. As protein: CASSYSQGTEAFF.

The V and J genes are TRBV29-1 and TRBJ2-1, with 9 bases matching TRBD2. CDR1 SQVTM and CDR2 ANQGSEA come from the germline V gene. V was clipped by 4 bases and J by 8 bases; unmatched bases: 6. The CDR3 consists of 13 residues. The CDR3 sequence is CSVAGGLAYEQFF. DNA for the CDR3: TGCAGCGTTGCGGGAGGACTAGCGTATGAGCAGTTCTTC.

The chain joins TRBV5-1 to TRBJ2-5, with 12 bases identical to TRBD2. In germline, CDR1 is SGHRS, CDR2 YFSETQ. The J segment lost 9 bases and the V segment lost 0 bases, leaving 3 bases of the junction unmatched. CDR3 length: 14 residues. The DNA of the CDR3 is TGCGCCAGCAGCTTGGGGACTAGCGGGAAGTCCCAGTACTTC. Translating gives CASSLGTSGKSQYF.

The chain employs TRBV7-3 and TRBJ2-2, with TRBD1 as a possible D gene (5 bases). From germline, CDR1 is SGHTA and CDR2 FQGTGA. The CDR3 runs to 17 residues. The V end lost 0 bases, the J end lost 2 bases, and 13 bases lay between the germline ends. The CDR3 protein is CASSLTGQRVNTGELFF. CDR3 in DNA: TGTGCCAGCAGCTTAACGGGGCAACGGGTCAACACCGGGGAGCTGTTTTTT.

This clone has a single count. The chain uses TRBV19 and TRBJ1-1, with a possible D match to TRBD1 (6 bases). V was trimmed by 7 bases and J by 1 base, leaving 16 bases between them. The CDR3 extends over 15 amino acids. Germline CDR1 is LNHDA and CDR2 is SQIVND (reference sequence). The CDR3 nucleotides are TGTGCCAGTAATCCCCGGGGGCGGGGGAACACTGAAGCTTTCTTT. This codes for CASNPRGRGNTEAFF.

J is TRBJ1-4 and V is TRBV27; no firm D call. Germline lookup yields CDR1 MNHEY and CDR2 SMNVEV (reference sequence). The CDR3 runs 14 residues. Trimming cost V 4 bases and J 6 bases, with 12 bases left between them. The CDR3 DNA sequence: TGTGCCAGCAGTTATTCCGGGAGATATGAAAAACTGTTTTTT. As protein: CASSYSGRYEKLFF. Based on the CDR3 plus reference TRBV27 and TRBJ1-4, the full variable domain is EAQVTQNPRYLITVTGKKLTVTCSQNMNHEYMSWYRQDPGLGLRQIYYSMNVEVTDKGDVPEGYKVSRKEKRNFPLILESPSPNQTSLYFCASSYSGRYEKLFFGSGTQLSVL.

The chain recombines TRBV7-3 with TRBJ2-1; 7 positions match TRBD1. CDR3 length: 14 residues. Germline V gene sequence: CDR1 SGHTA, CDR2 FQGTGA. Trimming at V came to 4 bases and at J to 7 bases, leaving 7 bases not matched to a gene. The CDR3 nucleotides are TGTGCCAGCAGCTCTCCCCAACAGGGGAATGAGCAGTTCTTC. It translates to CASSSPQQGNEQFF.

The CDR3, as DNA: TGTGCCAGCCAACAGCTTAGCAATCAGCCCCAGCATTTT. Protein sequence: CASQQLSNQPQHF. V is TRBV6-4 and J is TRBJ1-5; no clear D. Germline V CDR1 and CDR2: MRHNA, SNTAGT. The CDR3 spans 13 residues. With 8 bases removed from V and 0 bases from J, the gap between germline ends came to 8 bases.

The chain has TRBV11-3 and TRBJ2-7, with D perhaps TRBD2 (6 bases). The CDR3 is made up of 13 amino acids. CDR1 is SGHNT, CDR2 YENEEA, per germline. Trimming took off 5 bases at V and 4 bases at J, with 12 bases between the two ends. CDR3 bases: TGTGCCAGCAGCCGGACGGAGGGGTACGAGCAGTACTTC. Protein product: CASSRTEGYEQYF.